This TCR beta chain was sequenced in a study of blood T cell repertoires in COVID-19. The data were produced by immunoSEQ multiplex PCR, yet TCRdb's version contains in-frame clones alone and is incomplete. The sample includes around 57,000 clones, 80% to 90% of them seen just once. Germline V CDR1 and CDR2: MNHNS, SASEGT. The V end was cut by 2 bases, the J end by 6 bases, with 10 bases between. This CDR3 comprises 14 residues. This clone was observed a single time. The rearrangement uses TRBV6-1 and TRBJ2-2; weak D call: TRBD1 (5 bases). The sequence derives from a human donor in a cohort sampled during active COVID-19. The sequencing sample was made of peripheral blood. The CDR3 sequence is CASSENRPSGELFF. CDR3 in DNA: TGTGCCAGCAGTGAAAACAGGCCCTCCGGGGAGCTGTTTTTT.